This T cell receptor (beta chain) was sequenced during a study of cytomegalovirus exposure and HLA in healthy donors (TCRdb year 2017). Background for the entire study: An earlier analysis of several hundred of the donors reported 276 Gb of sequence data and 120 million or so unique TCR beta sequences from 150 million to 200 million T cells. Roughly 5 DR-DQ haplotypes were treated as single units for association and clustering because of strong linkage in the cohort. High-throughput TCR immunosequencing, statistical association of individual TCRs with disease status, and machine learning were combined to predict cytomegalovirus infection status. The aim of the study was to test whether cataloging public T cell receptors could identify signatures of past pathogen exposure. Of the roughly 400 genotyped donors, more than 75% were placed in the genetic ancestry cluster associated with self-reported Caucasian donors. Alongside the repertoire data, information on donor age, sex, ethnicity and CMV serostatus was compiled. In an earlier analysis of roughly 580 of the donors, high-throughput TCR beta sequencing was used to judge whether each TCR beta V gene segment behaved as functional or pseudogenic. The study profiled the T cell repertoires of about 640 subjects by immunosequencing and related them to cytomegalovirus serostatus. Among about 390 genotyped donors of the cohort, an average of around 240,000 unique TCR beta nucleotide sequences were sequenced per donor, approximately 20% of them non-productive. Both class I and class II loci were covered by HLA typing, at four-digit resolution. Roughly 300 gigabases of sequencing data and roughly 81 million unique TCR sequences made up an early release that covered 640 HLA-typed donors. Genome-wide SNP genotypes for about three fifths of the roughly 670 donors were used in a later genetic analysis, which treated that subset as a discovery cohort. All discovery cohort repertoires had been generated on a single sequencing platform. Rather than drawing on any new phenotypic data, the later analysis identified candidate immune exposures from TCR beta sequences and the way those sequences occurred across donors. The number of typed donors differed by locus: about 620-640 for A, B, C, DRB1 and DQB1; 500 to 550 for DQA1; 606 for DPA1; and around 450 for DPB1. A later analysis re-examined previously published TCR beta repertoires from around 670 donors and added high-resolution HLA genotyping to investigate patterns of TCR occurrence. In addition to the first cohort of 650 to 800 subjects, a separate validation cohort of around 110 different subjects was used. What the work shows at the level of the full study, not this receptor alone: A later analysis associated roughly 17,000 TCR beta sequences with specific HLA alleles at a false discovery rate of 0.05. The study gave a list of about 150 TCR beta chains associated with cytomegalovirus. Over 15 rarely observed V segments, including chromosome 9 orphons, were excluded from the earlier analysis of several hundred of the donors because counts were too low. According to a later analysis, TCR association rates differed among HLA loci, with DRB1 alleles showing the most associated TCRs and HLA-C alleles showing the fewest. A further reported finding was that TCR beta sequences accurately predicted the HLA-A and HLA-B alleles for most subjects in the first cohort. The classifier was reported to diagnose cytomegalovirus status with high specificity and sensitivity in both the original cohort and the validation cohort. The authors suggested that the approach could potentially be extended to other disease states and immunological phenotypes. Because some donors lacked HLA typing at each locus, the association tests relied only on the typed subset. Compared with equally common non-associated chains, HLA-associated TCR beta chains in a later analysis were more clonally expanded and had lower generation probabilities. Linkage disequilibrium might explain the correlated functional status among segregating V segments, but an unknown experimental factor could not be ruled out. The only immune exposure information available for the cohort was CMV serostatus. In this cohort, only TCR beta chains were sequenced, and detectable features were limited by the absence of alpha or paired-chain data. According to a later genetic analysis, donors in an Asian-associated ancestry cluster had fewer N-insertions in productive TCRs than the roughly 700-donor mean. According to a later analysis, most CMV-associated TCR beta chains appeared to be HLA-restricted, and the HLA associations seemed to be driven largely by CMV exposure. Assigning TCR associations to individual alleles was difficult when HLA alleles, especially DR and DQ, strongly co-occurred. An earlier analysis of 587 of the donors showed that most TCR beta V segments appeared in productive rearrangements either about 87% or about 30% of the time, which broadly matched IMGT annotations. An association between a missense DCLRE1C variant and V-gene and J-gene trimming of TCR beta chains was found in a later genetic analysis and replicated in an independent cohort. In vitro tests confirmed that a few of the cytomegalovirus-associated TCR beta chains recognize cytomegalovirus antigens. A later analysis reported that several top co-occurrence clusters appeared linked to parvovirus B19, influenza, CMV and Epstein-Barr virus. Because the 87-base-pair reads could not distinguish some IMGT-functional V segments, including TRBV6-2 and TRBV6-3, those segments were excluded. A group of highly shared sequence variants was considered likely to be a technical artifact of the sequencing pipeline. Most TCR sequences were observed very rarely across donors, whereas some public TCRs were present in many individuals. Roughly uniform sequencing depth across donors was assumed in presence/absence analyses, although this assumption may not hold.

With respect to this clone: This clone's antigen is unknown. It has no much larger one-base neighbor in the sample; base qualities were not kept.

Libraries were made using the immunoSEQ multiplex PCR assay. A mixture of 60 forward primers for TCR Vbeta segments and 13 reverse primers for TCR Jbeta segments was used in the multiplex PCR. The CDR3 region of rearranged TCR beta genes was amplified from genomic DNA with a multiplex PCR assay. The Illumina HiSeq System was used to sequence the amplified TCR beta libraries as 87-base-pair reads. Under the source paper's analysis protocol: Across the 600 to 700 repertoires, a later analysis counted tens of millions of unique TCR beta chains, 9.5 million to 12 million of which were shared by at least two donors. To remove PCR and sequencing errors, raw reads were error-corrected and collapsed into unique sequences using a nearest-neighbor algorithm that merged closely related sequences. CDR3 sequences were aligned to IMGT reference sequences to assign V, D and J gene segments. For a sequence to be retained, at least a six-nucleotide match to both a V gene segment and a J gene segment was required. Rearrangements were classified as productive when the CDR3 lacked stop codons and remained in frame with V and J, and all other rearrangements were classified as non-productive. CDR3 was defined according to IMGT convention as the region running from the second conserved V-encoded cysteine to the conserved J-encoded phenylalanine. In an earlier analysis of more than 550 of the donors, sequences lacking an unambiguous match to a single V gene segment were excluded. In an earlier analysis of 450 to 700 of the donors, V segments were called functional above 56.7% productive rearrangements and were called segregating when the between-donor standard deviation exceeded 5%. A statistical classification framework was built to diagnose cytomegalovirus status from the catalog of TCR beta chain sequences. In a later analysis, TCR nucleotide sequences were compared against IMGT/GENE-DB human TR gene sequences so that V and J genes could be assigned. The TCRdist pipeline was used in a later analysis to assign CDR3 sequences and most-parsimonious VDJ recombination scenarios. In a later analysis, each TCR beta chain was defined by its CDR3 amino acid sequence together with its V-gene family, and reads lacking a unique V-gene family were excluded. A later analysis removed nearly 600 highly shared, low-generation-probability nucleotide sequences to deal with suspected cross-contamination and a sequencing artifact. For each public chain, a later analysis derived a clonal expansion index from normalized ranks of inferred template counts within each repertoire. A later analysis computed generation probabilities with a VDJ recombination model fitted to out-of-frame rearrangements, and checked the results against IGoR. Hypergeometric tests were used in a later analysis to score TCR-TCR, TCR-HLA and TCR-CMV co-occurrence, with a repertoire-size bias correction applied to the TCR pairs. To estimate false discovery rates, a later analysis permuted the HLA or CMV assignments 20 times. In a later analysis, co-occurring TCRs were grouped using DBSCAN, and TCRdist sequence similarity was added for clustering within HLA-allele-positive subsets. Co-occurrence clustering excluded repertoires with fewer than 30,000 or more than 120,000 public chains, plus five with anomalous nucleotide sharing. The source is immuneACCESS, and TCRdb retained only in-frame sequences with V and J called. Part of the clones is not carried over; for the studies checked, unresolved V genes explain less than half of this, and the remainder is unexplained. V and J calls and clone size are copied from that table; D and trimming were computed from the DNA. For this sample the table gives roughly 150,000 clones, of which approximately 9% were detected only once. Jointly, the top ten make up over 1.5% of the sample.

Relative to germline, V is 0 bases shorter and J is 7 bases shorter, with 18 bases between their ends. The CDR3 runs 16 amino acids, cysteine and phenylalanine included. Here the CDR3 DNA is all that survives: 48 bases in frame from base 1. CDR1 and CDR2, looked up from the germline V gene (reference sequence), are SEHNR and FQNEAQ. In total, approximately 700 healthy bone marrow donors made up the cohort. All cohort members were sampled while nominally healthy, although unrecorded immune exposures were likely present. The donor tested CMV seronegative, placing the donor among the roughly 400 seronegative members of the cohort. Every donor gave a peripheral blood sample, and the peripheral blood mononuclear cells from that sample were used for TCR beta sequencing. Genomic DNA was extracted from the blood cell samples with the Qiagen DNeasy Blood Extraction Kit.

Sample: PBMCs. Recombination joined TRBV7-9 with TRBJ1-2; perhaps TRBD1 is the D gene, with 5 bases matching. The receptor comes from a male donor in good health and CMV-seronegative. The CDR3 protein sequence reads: CASSLATLGGAGGYTF. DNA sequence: TGTGCCAGCAGCTTAGCGACACTTGGAGGGGCGGGTGGCTACACCTTC.